The next 16 T cell receptor beta chains were all read from a single sample in a study of blood T cell repertoires in COVID-19 (dated by TCRdb to the early 2020s). Library preparation employed the immunoSEQ multiplex PCR assay. TCRdb took over this immuneACCESS table, retaining in-frame rearrangements with V and J assigned. Such tables are incomplete; in checked studies, under half of the missing clones stem from an unresolved V gene, and the remainder is unexplained. This sample gives 150,000 to 200,000 clones in total; about nine tenths of them show up just once. Of the sample, 15% to 20% is held by the ten largest clones. Sequencing was done on a sample of peripheral blood. The receptors stem from a man aged 60 to 69 with active or convalescent COVID-19.

V gene TRBV5-6 combines with J gene TRBJ2-7; the match to TRBD2 covers 7 bases. This CDR3 has 15 amino acids. V trimming: 2 bases; J trimming: 0 bases; junction bases outside the gene matches: 5. CDR1 is SGHDT, CDR2 YYEEEE, per germline. The CDR3 bases are TGTGCCAGCAGCTTTTGGCGGACTAGCTCCTACGAGCAGTACTTC. Its translation: CASSFWRTSSYEQYF.

The rearrangement links TRBV19 to TRBJ2-1; D uncertain. The CDR3 spans 15 residues. The germline V and J ends were trimmed by 4 bases and 6 bases, with 16 bases remaining between them. Germline V lookup: CDR1 LNHDA, CDR2 SQIVND (reference sequence). This chain's CDR3 is CASSSPRQLLNEQFF. The CDR3 nucleotides are TGTGCCAGTAGTAGTCCCAGGCAACTTCTCAATGAGCAGTTCTTC.

The chain couples TRBV9 to TRBJ2-3, with TRBD2 matching 7 bases. The CDR3 consists of 13 residues. Germline assignment: CDR1 SGDLS and CDR2 YYNGEE. J lost 4 bases, V lost 5 bases, and 4 bases had no gene match. The CDR3 reads CASRREGPDTQYF. CDR3 nucleotides: TGTGCCAGCAGGAGGGAGGGCCCAGATACGCAGTATTTT.

The V gene is TRBV9, the J gene TRBJ1-1; 12 bases agree with TRBD1. V lost 4 bases, J lost 6 bases, and 10 bases stayed unmatched. The CDR3 length is 16 residues. Germline-derived CDR1 and CDR2 are SGDLS and YYNGEE. CDR3 sequence: CASSPHGGQGAAEAFF. The CDR3, as DNA: TGTGCCAGCAGCCCCCATGGGGGACAGGGGGCAGCTGAAGCTTTCTTT.

This sequence joins TRBV4-1 and TRBJ2-7; 7 bases line up with TRBD2. The J segment lost 3 bases and the V segment lost 0 bases, leaving 8 bases of the junction unmatched. CDR3 length equals 16 residues. Germline CDR1 and CDR2: MGHRA and YSYEKL. The CDR3 loop reads CASSQDPLAESYEQYF. The CDR3 DNA sequence: TGCGCCAGCAGCCAAGATCCCCTAGCGGAGAGCTACGAGCAGTACTTC.

The V gene is TRBV6-7, the J gene TRBJ1-5; 7 bases are shared with TRBD1. Being an ORF, TRBV6-7 has a function that is uncertain. V shed 8 bases and J 0 bases; nucleotides not matched to a gene: 7. CDR3 length equals 15 residues. The DNA of the CDR3 is TGTGCCAGCCCGAGGGACAGATATAGCAATCAGCCCCAGCATTTT. Its protein is CASPRDRYSNQPQHF.

This clone was seen once. This CDR3 reads CASSQDTGGTEAFF. The CDR3 coding sequence is TGTGCCAGCAGCCAAGACACGGGCGGGACTGAAGCTTTCTTT. The V gene is TRBV7-6, the J gene TRBJ1-1; unclear D gene. The CDR3 loop spans 14 amino acids. From germline, CDR1 is SGHVS and CDR2 FNYEAQ. Trimming removed 5 bases from V and 5 bases from J, with 15 bases in between. Full variable domain (missing parts from reference TRBV7-6 and TRBJ1-1): GAGVSQSPRYKVTKRGQDVALRCDPISGHVSLYWYRQALGQGPEFLTYFNYEAQQDKSGLPNDRFSAERPEGSISTLTIQRTEQRDSAMYRCASSQDTGGTEAFFGQGTRLTVV.

This chain joins TRBV7-2 and TRBJ2-1, with 13 nucleotides matching TRBD2. The CDR3 runs 15 residues. The germline V gene encodes CDR1 SGHTA and CDR2 FQGNSA. J was trimmed by 8 bases and V by 5 bases; bases with no gene match: 6. DNA of the CDR3: TGTGCCAGCAGCGGAGGACTAGCGGGAGTCTATGAGCAGTTCTTC. It yields the protein CASSGGLAGVYEQFF.

The CDR3 bases are TGTGCCAGCAGTCCAATGAGGGTTGCAAACACCATATATTTT. Residues: CASSPMRVANTIYF. The chain is built from TRBV28 and TRBJ1-3; no clear D. Germline V gene data show CDR1 as MDHEN and CDR2 as SYDVKM. V was pared by 5 bases and J by 6 bases, with 14 bases between. This CDR3 is built from 14 residues. The whole variable domain, filled in from reference TRBV28 and TRBJ1-3, reads DVKVTQSSRYLVKRTGEKVFLECVQDMDHENMFWYRQDPGLGLRLIYFSYDVKMKEKGDIPEGYSVSREKKERFSLILESASTNQTSMYLCASSPMRVANTIYFGEGSWLTVV.

The rearrangement joins TRBV30 to TRBJ1-6; 10 nucleotides align to TRBD1. Germline trimming cut 1 base from V and 2 bases from J; bases unmatched to any gene: 8. There are 18 residues in the CDR3. Germline V gene sequence: CDR1 GTSNPN, CDR2 SVGIG (reference sequence). Here the CDR3 reads CAWSAGTGVFAYNSPLHF. DNA for the CDR3: TGTGCCTGGAGTGCCGGGACAGGGGTGTTCGCCTATAATTCACCCCTCCACTTT.

The rearrangement links TRBV19 to TRBJ2-5, with 7 bases fitting TRBD1. From germline, CDR1 is LNHDA and CDR2 SQIVND (reference sequence). The ends lost 5 bases at V and 1 base at J; junction bases unmatched: 4. This CDR3 comprises 14 residues. CDR3 protein: CASSPGTVQETQYF. CDR3 in DNA: TGTGCCAGTAGTCCAGGGACAGTCCAAGAGACCCAGTACTTC.

The chain links TRBV10-3 to TRBJ1-1, with D perhaps TRBD1 (6 bases). CDR3 length equals 16 residues. Germline lookup yields CDR1 ENHRY and CDR2 SYGVKD. V was pared by 2 bases and J by 1 base, with 14 bases between. The CDR3 region is CAISETGNLPNTEAFF. The CDR3, as DNA: TGTGCCATCAGTGAGACAGGGAACTTACCGAACACTGAAGCTTTCTTT.

The chain is built from TRBV27 and TRBJ1-1, with TRBD1 as a possible D gene (6 bases). Trimming took 1 base from V and 4 from J, leaving 7 bases between them. The CDR3 is made up of 13 amino acids. The germline CDR1 and CDR2 sequences are MNHEY and SMNVEV (reference sequence). This CDR3 is CASSLLGATEAFF. The CDR3 DNA follows: TGTGCCAGCAGTTTATTGGGGGCCACTGAAGCTTTCTTT.

The gene calls are TRBV3-1 (or the pseudogene TRBV3-2) and TRBJ1-1; D is perhaps TRBD1 (6 bases). CDR1 is LGHDT and CDR2 is YNNKEL in the germline V gene (reference sequence). V lost 3 bases and J 0 bases, leaving 14 bases between the germline ends. CDR3 length: 16 amino acids. Here the CDR3 reads CASSQRGQFLNTEAFF. The CDR3 coding sequence is TGTGCCAGCAGCCAGAGAGGACAGTTCTTGAACACTGAAGCTTTCTTT.

V and J are TRBV30 and TRBJ1-4; TRBD1 agrees at 10 bases. Germline V lookup: CDR1 GTSNPN, CDR2 SVGIG (reference sequence). The CDR3 length is 15 residues. V lost 3 bases, J lost 5 bases, and 6 bases stayed unmatched. CDR3 residues: CAWRAMGQGNEKLFF. The CDR3, as DNA: TGTGCCTGGAGAGCCATGGGACAGGGGAATGAAAAACTGTTTTTT.

The chain employs TRBV2 and TRBJ1-3, with D unresolved. The germline V gene encodes CDR1 SNHLY and CDR2 FYNNEI. This CDR3 has 14 amino acids. With 7 bases removed from V and 0 bases from J, the gap between germline ends came to 10 bases. The CDR3 loop is CASTYSYSGNTIYF. CDR3 sequence (DNA): TGTGCCAGCACTTATTCGTACTCTGGAAACACCATATATTTT.